These 14 T cell receptor beta chains were all obtained from the same sample, sequenced in a study of cytomegalovirus exposure and HLA in healthy donors. PCR was performed using 60 Vbeta and 13 Jbeta primers. The repertoire was sequenced with immunoSEQ multiplex PCR; TCRdb's copy has only in-frame clones and lacks some. The sample has about 160,000 clones, around nine tenths seen once. Material: PBMCs. The receptors were gathered from a woman aged 25 to 39 in good health and CMV-seronegative.

The CDR3 region is CASSPSGGTYEQYF. CDR3 nucleotides: TGTGCCAGCTCGCCTAGCGGGGGAACCTACGAGCAGTACTTC. J is TRBJ2-7 and V is TRBV18; 10 positions match TRBD2. Germline V gene lookup returns CDR1 KGHSH and CDR2 LQKENI. The CDR3 sequence is 14 residues long. The junction had 4 bases not matched to a gene; V was cut back by 6 bases and J by 2 bases. Full variable domain (rest looked up from reference TRBV18 and TRBJ2-7): NAGVMQNPRHLVRRRGQEARLRCSPMKGHSHVYWYRQLPEEGLKFMVYLQKENIIDESGMPKERFSAEFPKEGPSILRIQQVVRGDSAAYFCASSPSGGTYEQYFGPGTRLTVT.

The chain combines TRBV5-1 with TRBJ1-1; weak D call: TRBD1 (6 bases). The germline V gene encodes CDR1 SGHRS and CDR2 YFSETQ. This CDR3 has 12 residues. V lost 4 bases and J lost 6, with 10 bases in between. CDR3 protein: CASSTGHPEAFF. Here the CDR3 DNA reads TGCGCCAGCAGCACGGGACACCCTGAAGCTTTCTTT.

The gene calls are TRBV9 and TRBJ1-6; D unresolved. Germline V gene data show CDR1 as SGDLS and CDR2 as YYNGEE. V was trimmed by 3 bases and J by 7 bases, leaving 17 bases between them. The CDR3 consists of 16 residues. As DNA, the CDR3 is TGTGCCAGCAGCGCCCCCCGTGGCGGGGTAAATTCACCCCTCCACTTT. Its protein product is CASSAPRGGVNSPLHF.

The CDR3 bases are TGTGCCATCAGTGATCCCGGACAGCCCTACGAGCAGTACTTC. Encoded protein: CAISDPGQPYEQYF. The gene calls are TRBV10-3 and TRBJ2-7; TRBD1 might be the D (6 bases). With 3 bases removed from V and 2 bases from J, the gap between germline ends came to 11 bases. In germline, CDR1 is ENHRY, CDR2 SYGVKD. The length of the CDR3 is 14 residues.

This clone has only a few counts. The chain couples TRBV6-4 to TRBJ2-3; D might be TRBD2 (7 bases). The germline V and J ends were trimmed by 3 bases and 4 bases, with 11 bases remaining between them. Germline loops: CDR1 MRHNA, CDR2 SNTAGT. This CDR3 spans 14 amino acids. The CDR3: CASSEEGGADTQYF. CDR3 nucleotide sequence: TGTGCCAGCAGTGAAGAGGGGGGGGCAGATACGCAGTATTTT.

The rearrangement joins TRBV30 to TRBJ2-7, with D perhaps TRBD1 (6 bases). Per the germline V gene, CDR1 is GTSNPN and CDR2 is SVGIG (reference sequence). V dropped 3 bases and J dropped 1 base, with 7 bases sitting between them. The CDR3 is 12 amino acids. The CDR3 loop is CAWRQGSYEQYF. For the CDR3, the DNA is TGTGCCTGGAGACAGGGATCCTACGAGCAGTACTTC.

This chain uses TRBV27 with TRBJ1-5; D might be TRBD1 (6 bases). The V gene lost 6 bases and the J gene lost 5 bases, with 11 bases spanning the gap. CDR3 length: 13 amino acids. Germline V gives CDR1 MNHEY, CDR2 SMNVEV (reference sequence). The CDR3 coding sequence is TGTGCCAGCAGCCGCAAGGGGGATCAGCCCCAGCATTTT. It yields the protein CASSRKGDQPQHF.

This clone has only a few counts. The chain has TRBV18 and TRBJ2-7; TRBD2 is a possible D gene (5 bases). Germline V gene lookup returns CDR1 KGHSH and CDR2 LQKENI. Trimming cost V 6 bases and J 2 bases, with 14 bases left between them. This CDR3 is built from 14 residues. The CDR3 nucleotides read TGTGCCAGCTCTCCCCCCCCGGGGACCTACGAGCAGTACTTC. It encodes CASSPPPGTYEQYF.

Only a few counts were recorded for this clone. The genes are TRBV5-6 and TRBJ2-1; TRBD2 is a possible D gene (6 bases). Germline CDR1 is SGHDT and CDR2 is YYEEEE. CDR3 length equals 13 residues. The V and J ends lost 0 bases and 13 bases respectively, with 14 bases between them. CDR3 residues: CASSLAPTSLQFF. DNA of the CDR3: TGTGCCAGCAGCTTGGCCCCCACTAGCTTACAGTTCTTC.

The sample holds one count of this clone. This chain connects TRBV5-5 to TRBJ2-2; 8 nucleotides agree with TRBD1. Germline CDR1 SGHKS, CDR2 YYEKEE (reference sequence). This CDR3 spans 15 amino acids. V dropped 6 bases and J dropped 6; count of bases not matched to a gene: 10. The CDR3 DNA sequence: TGTGCCAGCAACCTCGCCAGGGGGCCCGCCGGGGAGCTGTTTTTT. The encoded protein is CASNLARGPAGELFF.

This chain joins TRBV6-1 and TRBJ2-1; D possibly corresponds to TRBD2 (6 bases). CDR3 size: 15 residues. Germline lookup yields CDR1 MNHNS and CDR2 SASEGT. V dropped 7 bases and J dropped 6 bases, with 19 bases sitting between them. The CDR3 protein is CASIAERAGTNEQFF. The CDR3, as DNA: TGTGCCAGCATTGCCGAGCGGGCCGGGACCAATGAGCAGTTCTTC.

V is TRBV30 and J is TRBJ1-1; no firm D call. Trimming cost V 5 bases and J 4 bases, with 14 bases left between them. Germline values: CDR1 GTSNPN, CDR2 SVGIG (reference sequence). The CDR3 contains 13 residues. The DNA for the CDR3 is TGTGCCTGGGTAAAGATGGCTGGCACTGAAGCTTTCTTT. It translates to CAWVKMAGTEAFF.

The J gene is TRBJ2-7, the V gene TRBV10-2; TRBD1 matches at 8 bases. J gave up 0 bases and V 10 bases, and 14 bases lay outside the gene matches. The CDR3 covers 16 residues. Per germline, CDR1 WSHSY and CDR2 SAAADI. The chain's CDR3 is CANPWVDRVSSYEQYF. CDR3 nucleotides: TGCGCCAACCCGTGGGTGGACAGGGTTAGCTCCTACGAGCAGTACTTC.

CDR3 amino acids: CASSSPGQVLSEQFF. For the CDR3, the DNA is TGTGCCAGCAGTTCCCCGGGACAGGTGTTGAGTGAGCAGTTCTTC. The rearrangement joins TRBV28 to TRBJ2-1, with 8 bases that match TRBD1. This CDR3 has 15 amino acids. Germline V gene data show CDR1 as MDHEN and CDR2 as SYDVKM. The junction had 11 bases not matched to a gene; V was cut back by 4 bases and J by 9 bases. Combining the CDR3 with reference TRBV28 and TRBJ2-1 gives the whole variable domain DVKVTQSSRYLVKRTGEKVFLECVQDMDHENMFWYRQDPGLGLRLIYFSYDVKMKEKGDIPEGYSVSREKKERFSLILESASTNQTSMYLCASSSPGQVLSEQFFGPGTRLTVL.